Presented here are 27 T cell receptor beta chains from one specimen sequenced in a study of T cells after yellow fever vaccination. TCRdb reanalysed the 5' RACE reads using MiXCR and keeps one entry per CDR3 protein. The sample consists of some 100,000 distinct CDR3 sequences, approximately 9% of them appearing once. Sequences were derived from CD8+ T cells not binding an NS4B(214-222) dextramer, sorted from PBMCs, sampled more than 14 days after the first yellow fever vaccination. The receptors were sampled from a man between 18 and 29 years old who received the YFV17D yellow fever vaccine.

This clonotype was observed at least ten times. V usage is TRBV29-1 and J usage is TRBJ2-2, with D possibly TRBD2 on 6 matching bases. Trimming removed 2 bases at V and 6 bases at J, with 10 bases between. Germline V CDR1 and CDR2: SQVTM, ANQGSEA. The CDR3 extends over 13 amino acids. The DNA of the CDR3 is TGCAGCGTTGAACTGGGGGAGGCCGGGGAGCTGTTTTTT. Translation: CSVELGEAGELFF.

This clonotype was seen repeatedly, ten times or more. The chain carries TRBV14 and TRBJ1-2; the D is unclear. The ends were cut back, 5 bases at V and 2 bases at J, with 9 bases in the middle. Germline loops: CDR1 SGHDN, CDR2 FVKESK. This CDR3 comprises 13 residues. CDR3 DNA: TGTGCCAGCAGCTGGGGAGCCAACTATGGCTACACCTTC. Translating it yields CASSWGANYGYTF.

V usage is TRBV15 and J usage is TRBJ2-2; D gene unclear. The CDR3 totals 13 residues. Germline CDR1 LNHNV, CDR2 YYDKDF (reference sequence). V was clipped by 0 bases and J by 5 bases, with 4 bases between them. For the CDR3, the DNA is TGTGCCACCAGCAGAGAGGAAACCGGGGAGCTGTTTTTT. Protein: CATSREETGELFF.

This clonotype was observed a few times. The CDR3 coding sequence is TGTGCCAGCAGCTTGACGGGACTAGGCACATCCGGGGAGCTGTTTTTT. It yields the protein CASSLTGLGTSGELFF. The chain recombines TRBV5-4 with TRBJ2-2; 8 bases fit TRBD2. With 1 base clipped from V and 6 bases from J, the junction kept 8 bases outside the gene matches. This CDR3 is 16 amino acids long. The germline CDR1 and CDR2 sequences are SGHNT and YYREEE (reference sequence).

In this sample, this clonotype turned up many times. V is TRBV4-1 and J is TRBJ1-1, with TRBD1 as a possible D gene (6 bases). Germline loops: CDR1 MGHRA, CDR2 YSYEKL. V dropped 3 bases and J dropped 4 bases, with 12 bases sitting between them. This CDR3 region has 14 residues. As DNA, the CDR3 is TGCGCCAGCAGCCAGGCCCGAGGGGGCACTGAAGCTTTCTTT. It translates to CASSQARGGTEAFF.

A word on this clonotype: A much more abundant neighbour one base away suggests this may be a read error. CDR3 in DNA: TGTACCAGGATCGGGGGGGGGACCGGGGAGCTGTTTTTT. Encoded protein: CTRIGGGTGELFF. This sequence joins TRBV6-1 and TRBJ2-2; 8 bases map to TRBD2. This CDR3 has 13 amino acids. Germline V CDR1 and CDR2: MNHNS, SASEGT.

The chain links TRBV6-1 to TRBJ2-7; the D gene is possibly TRBD1 (5 bases). V dropped 4 bases and J dropped 0 bases, with 13 bases sitting between them. This CDR3 has 15 amino acids. Germline lookup yields CDR1 MNHNS and CDR2 SASEGT. This CDR3 is CASSVNRWSSYEQYV. The CDR3 DNA reads as TGTGCCAGCAGTGTAAACAGGTGGAGCTCCTACGAGCAGTACGTC.

The V call is TRBV5-1, the J call TRBJ2-3; 8 nucleotides align to TRBD1. With 4 bases clipped from V and 1 base from J, the junction kept 11 bases outside the gene matches. Germline V lookup: CDR1 SGHRS, CDR2 YFSETQ. The CDR3 extends over 17 amino acids. The CDR3 DNA sequence: TGCGCCAGCAGCCTAGAGACAGGGGCTGGTGGCACAGATACGCAGTATTTT. Translated, it gives CASSLETGAGGTDTQYF.

Only a few counts were recorded for this clonotype. V usage is TRBV6-2 or TRBV6-3 and J usage is TRBJ1-5; 8 bases fit TRBD1. J was trimmed by 7 bases and V by 6 bases; bases with no gene match: 14. The length of the CDR3 is 16 residues. CDR1 and CDR2 (germline): MNHEY, SVGEGT. In DNA, the CDR3 is TGTGCCAGCAGCAGACCCAAACAGGGGGGACAGCAGCCCCAGCATTTT. Amino acids: CASSRPKQGGQQPQHF.

This clonotype was observed at least ten times. The chain is built from TRBV27 and TRBJ2-7, with D perhaps TRBD1 (6 bases). Trimming stripped 5 bases from V and 4 bases from J, with 15 bases between. The CDR3 length is 14 residues. From germline, CDR1 is MNHEY and CDR2 SMNVEV (reference sequence). The CDR3 spells CASSIGTKGYEQYV. CDR3 bases: TGTGCCAGCAGTATAGGGACAAAGGGGTACGAGCAGTACGTC.

This clonotype was observed a few times. The chain links TRBV29-1 to TRBJ2-6; the D is unclear. The germline gives CDR1 SQVTM, CDR2 ANQGSEA. V was cut by 3 bases and J by 4 bases, with 13 bases left in between. The CDR3 consists of 15 residues. CDR3 nucleotides: TGCAGCGTTGATGTAGGCAGCGTCGGGGCCAACGTCCTGACTTTC. Protein sequence: CSVDVGSVGANVLTF. The entire variable domain, with the rest obtained from reference TRBV29-1 and TRBJ2-6, is as follows: SAVISQKPSRDICQRGTSLTIQCQVDSQVTMMFWYRQQPGQSLTLIATANQGSEATYESGFVIDKFPISRPNLTFSTLTVSNMSPEDSSIYLCSVDVGSVGANVLTFGAGSRLTVL.

This clonotype was picked up a small number of times. The chain has TRBV11-2 and TRBJ2-7; the D gene is possibly TRBD1 (5 bases). The germline V gene encodes CDR1 SGHAT and CDR2 FQNNGV. This CDR3 region has 15 residues. V was trimmed by 1 base and J by 0 bases, leaving 10 bases between them. CDR3 bases: TGTGCCAGCAGCTTAGGAGACAGCCTCTCCTACGAGCAGTACTTC. Protein product: CASSLGDSLSYEQYF.

The chain links TRBV7-8 to TRBJ2-3; D is perhaps TRBD1 (5 bases). V was cut by 3 bases and J by 2 bases, with 18 bases left in between. Germline V gene data show CDR1 as SGHVS and CDR2 as FQNEAQ. The CDR3 loop spans 17 amino acids. The CDR3 sequence: CASSFVTQGNPTDTQYF. CDR3 coding DNA: TGTGCCAGCAGCTTCGTCACCCAGGGTAATCCCACAGATACGCAGTATTTT.

This clonotype showed up many times. The chain links TRBV12-3 or TRBV12-4 to TRBJ2-7; D is uncertain. This CDR3 is built from 12 residues. Trimming shortened V by 5 bases and J by 2 bases, and 7 bases separated the two germline ends. The DNA for the CDR3 is TGTGCCAGCAGTCCTTACGCCTACGAGCAGTACTTC. Translating it yields CASSPYAYEQYF.

V and J are TRBV5-1 and TRBJ2-1, with unresolved D. The CDR3 extends over 12 amino acids. Germline V CDR1 and CDR2: SGHRS, YFSETQ. Between the trimmed V and J ends, which lost 1 base and 9 bases, there was a span of 8 bases. The CDR3 DNA sequence: TGCGCCAGCAGCTTGAGAGGATCTGAGCAGTTCTTC. It yields the protein CASSLRGSEQFF.

This clonotype appeared a few times. V is TRBV10-2 and J is TRBJ2-7; weak D call: TRBD2 (6 bases). Trimming left V 11 bases short and J 4 bases short, with 15 bases between. CDR3 length: 12 residues. Germline CDR1 is WSHSY and CDR2 is SAAADI. The CDR3 region is CACGDWLYEQYF. The CDR3 region has the DNA TGCGCCTGTGGGGACTGGCTTTACGAGCAGTACTTC.

This clonotype was found a few times. V is TRBV6-5 and J is TRBJ1-3; TRBD1 aligns across 7 bases. V lost 6 bases, J lost 1 base, and 9 bases stayed unmatched. Germline CDR1 reads MNHEY; CDR2 reads SVGAGI. This CDR3 comprises 16 residues. CDR3 nucleotide sequence: TGTGCCAGCAGGCACAGGGGCCCCCGGTCTGGAAACACCATATATTTT. Translating gives CASRHRGPRSGNTIYF.

This clonotype was counted between two and nine times. The rearrangement links TRBV7-7 to TRBJ1-1, with no clear D. The CDR3 loop spans 14 amino acids. The germline V gene encodes CDR1 SSHAT and CDR2 FNYEAQ (reference sequence). V was trimmed by 5 bases and J by 4 bases, leaving 14 bases between them. CDR3 in DNA: TGTGCCAGCAGCCCGGCAGACATCATCACTGAAGCTTTCTTT. Amino acids: CASSPADIITEAFF.

V is TRBV25-1 and J is TRBJ2-5; TRBD1 or TRBD2 may be the D gene (5 bases each). Germline CDR1 is MGHDK and CDR2 is SYGVNS. Trimming pared 4 bases from V and 5 bases from J, leaving 8 bases between. The CDR3 is 12 residues long. The CDR3 coding sequence is TGTGCCAGCAGTGTAGGGACGGAGACCCAGTACTTC. Amino acids: CASSVGTETQYF. Variable domain in full (rest from reference TRBV25-1 and TRBJ2-5): EADIYQTPRYLVIGTGKKITLECSQTMGHDKMYWYQQDPGMELHLIHYSYGVNSTEKGDLSSESTVSRIRTEHFPLTLESARPSHTSQYLCASSVGTETQYFGPGTRLLVL.

V gene TRBV15 combines with J gene TRBJ1-5; 10 nucleotides align to TRBD1. The CDR3 is 16 amino acids. Germline values: CDR1 LNHNV, CDR2 YYDKDF (reference sequence). Unmatched junction bases numbered 10, after V lost 4 bases and J lost 7 bases. The CDR3 here is CATSMPGQGTKQPQHF. The CDR3 nucleotides are TGTGCCACCAGCATGCCGGGACAGGGGACTAAGCAGCCCCAGCATTTT. Full variable domain (outside the CDR3, taken from reference TRBV15 and TRBJ1-5): DAMVIQNPRYQVTQFGKPVTLSCSQTLNHNVMYWYQQKSSQAPKLLFHYYDKDFNNEADTPDNFQSRRPNTSFCFLDIRSPGLGDTAMYLCATSMPGQGTKQPQHFGDGTRLSIL.

This clonotype was detected only a few times. The V gene is TRBV6-5, the J gene TRBJ1-1; D remains unclear. Germline lookup yields CDR1 MNHEY and CDR2 SVGAGI. V was clipped by 2 bases and J by 5 bases, with 12 bases between them. This CDR3 region has 14 residues. CDR3 in amino acids: CASSYDLFGTEAFF. CDR3 coding DNA: TGTGCCAGCAGTTACGATCTATTCGGGACTGAAGCTTTCTTT.

This clonotype occurred many times. The chain recombines TRBV5-6 with TRBJ1-1; D call uncertain. Germline CDR1 reads SGHDT; CDR2 reads YYEEEE. Trimming stripped 0 bases from V and 5 bases from J, with 14 bases between. The CDR3 covers 15 residues. The CDR3 DNA reads TGTGCCAGCAGCTTGGCCGTTCGGGGAAGGACTGAAGCTTTCTTT. It is translated as CASSLAVRGRTEAFF. Variable domain in full (rest from reference TRBV5-6 and TRBJ1-1): DAGVTQSPTHLIKTRGQQVTLRCSPKSGHDTVSWYQQALGQGPQFIFQYYEEEERQRGNFPDRFSGHQFPNYSSELNVNALLLGDSALYLCASSLAVRGRTEAFFGQGTRLTVV.

J is TRBJ2-3 and V is TRBV7-9; the D gene is possibly TRBD2 (6 bases). With 0 bases removed from V and 5 bases from J, the gap between germline ends came to 12 bases. Looked up from germline, CDR1 is SEHNR and CDR2 is FQNEAQ (reference sequence). The CDR3 contains 15 residues. The CDR3 nucleotides are TGTGCCAGCAGCTTAGCGGCGGGATTGGGAGATACGCAGTATTTT. Translation: CASSLAAGLGDTQYF.

This clonotype was seen only a few times. The chain employs TRBV27 and TRBJ2-7, with TRBD2 as a possible D gene (5 bases). Germline V gene sequence: CDR1 MNHEY, CDR2 SMNVEV (reference sequence). The CDR3 has 13 amino acids. V lost 5 bases, J lost 4 bases, and 12 bases lay in between. The CDR3 reads CASSPRDYYEQYF. DNA of the CDR3: TGTGCCAGCAGTCCCCGGGATTATTACGAGCAGTACTTC.

This clonotype was recorded a few times. The chain recombines TRBV27 with TRBJ1-1; D gene uncertain. Germline V gene lookup returns CDR1 MNHEY and CDR2 SMNVEV (reference sequence). The CDR3 is made up of 11 amino acids. V shed 6 bases and J shed 3 bases, with 5 bases lying between them. This CDR3 is CASSSDTEAFF. CDR3 in DNA: TGTGCCAGCAGCTCGGACACTGAAGCTTTCTTT.

The genes are TRBV4-2 and TRBJ1-1; D unresolved. The germline V and J ends were trimmed by 0 bases and 2 bases, with 10 bases remaining between them. The CDR3 runs to 15 residues. The germline CDR1 and CDR2 sequences are LGHNA and YNFKEQ. CDR3 in amino acids: CASSQEGHLNTEAFF. CDR3 nucleotides: TGTGCCAGCAGCCAAGAAGGGCACTTAAACACTGAAGCTTTCTTT.

This clonotype was observed a few times. The chain has TRBV7-9 and TRBJ2-7; either TRBD1 or TRBD2 may fit D (5 bases each). CDR1 SEHNR and CDR2 FQNEAQ come from the germline V gene (reference sequence). CDR3 length: 12 residues. The V and J ends lost 3 bases and 4 bases respectively, with 7 bases between them. The CDR3 DNA sequence: TGTGCCAGCAGCTTGGGGGAATACGAGCAGTACGTC. Translation: CASSLGEYEQYV.